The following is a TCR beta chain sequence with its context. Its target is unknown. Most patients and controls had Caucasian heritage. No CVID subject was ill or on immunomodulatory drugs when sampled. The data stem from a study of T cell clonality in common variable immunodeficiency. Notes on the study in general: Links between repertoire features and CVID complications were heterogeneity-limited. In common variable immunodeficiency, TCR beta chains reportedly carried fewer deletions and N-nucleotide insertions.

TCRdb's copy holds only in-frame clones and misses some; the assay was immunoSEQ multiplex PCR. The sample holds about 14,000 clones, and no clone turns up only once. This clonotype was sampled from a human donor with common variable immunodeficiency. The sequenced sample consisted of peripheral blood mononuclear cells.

This CDR3 is CASSIVERATQYF. The part of the CDR3 DNA that was read is TGTGCCAGTAGTATAGTTGAGAGGGCTACG. The chain uses TRBV19 and TRBJ2-3; tentatively, D is TRBD2 (5 bases). The sequenced fragment ends 3 residues before the CDR3 boundary, so the rest is inferred from the germline J gene. Deletions cut 1 base from V and 8 bases from J, with 10 bases between. Germline CDR1 and CDR2: LNHDA and SQIVND (reference sequence). This CDR3 region has 13 residues.